The 6 T cell receptor beta chains in this list originate from one sample, sequenced in a study of blood T cell repertoires in COVID-19. Clones were sequenced by immunoSEQ multiplex PCR, and TCRdb holds only the in-frame ones, with some missing. Counted here are about 49,000 clones, 68% occurring once; the ten biggest clones make up about 8.1%. Material for sequencing was peripheral blood. The receptor set was obtained from a woman between 65 and 79 years old with acute or convalescent COVID-19.

This chain connects TRBV4-3 to TRBJ1-3, with TRBD1 as a possible D gene (6 bases). The germline V gene has CDR1 LGHNA and CDR2 YSLEER. The CDR3 loop spans 15 amino acids. V lost 4 bases and J lost 2, with 12 bases in between. CDR3 sequence: CASSRTGSTGNTIYF. The CDR3 nucleotides are TGCGCCAGCAGCCGAACAGGGTCGACTGGAAACACCATATATTTT.

As for this clone: One end of the junction varies from germline; a read error may be responsible. The chain has TRBV11-2 and TRBJ2-2, with 9 nucleotides matching TRBD1. There are 16 residues in the CDR3. CDR1 is SGHAT and CDR2 is FQNNGV in the germline V gene. The CDR3 loop is CASSSTGTGNAGELFF. CDR3 in DNA: TGTGCCAGCAGCTCAACCGGGACAGGGAACGCCGGGGAGCTGTTTTTT.

V and J are TRBV28 and TRBJ1-1; D call uncertain. V dropped 7 bases and J dropped 6 bases, with 12 bases sitting between them. In germline, CDR1 is MDHEN, CDR2 SYDVKM. This CDR3 is 12 amino acids long. As DNA, the CDR3 is TGTGCCAGCACCGGTGGAGGTCCTGAAGCTTTCTTT. This codes for CASTGGGPEAFF.

The chain links TRBV7-9 to TRBJ2-7; TRBD2 might be the D (6 bases). From germline, CDR1 is SEHNR and CDR2 FQNEAQ (reference sequence). V lost 0 bases and J lost 5, with 11 bases in between. This CDR3 comprises 14 residues. The CDR3 DNA reads as TGTGCCAGCAGCTTAGCGCAGGGCGGGGACGAGCAGTACTTC. It translates to CASSLAQGGDEQYF.

This rearrangement joins TRBV7-3 to TRBJ2-2, with 11 bases lining up with TRBD2. Germline V gives CDR1 SGHTA, CDR2 FQGTGA. This CDR3 has 17 amino acids. V trimming: 5 bases; J trimming: 6 bases; junction bases outside the gene matches: 11. The CDR3 protein is CASSRDQLAGAAGELFF. Written as DNA, the CDR3 is TGTGCCAGCAGCAGAGATCAACTAGCGGGAGCTGCCGGGGAGCTGTTTTTT.

The chain recombines TRBV2 with TRBJ1-4; D is uncertain. The length of the CDR3 is 12 residues. The V gene lost 5 bases and the J gene lost 11 bases, with 12 bases spanning the gap. Germline assignment: CDR1 SNHLY and CDR2 FYNNEI. The CDR3 nucleotides read TGTGCCAGCAGTTACATAAAGATCAAACTGTTTTTT. Its translation is CASSYIKIKLFF.